The 12 T cell receptor beta chains below come from one sample, sequenced in a study of beta chain features in type 1 diabetes. The study reverse transcribed the entire isolated RNA, so it sequenced expressed TCRB transcripts. This table comes from immunoSEQ multiplex PCR, and its TCRdb copy is limited to in-frame clones, with some not included. This sample has about 160,000 clones, with roughly 9% found just once. Which antigens these TCRs recognize remains unknown. General study findings and limits: A moderate, significant TCRB CDR3 shortening appeared in type 1 diabetes across four CD4+ subsets.

Sequenced sample: central memory CD4+ T cells from blood. These receptor sequences come from a woman in her twenties or thirties with type 1 diabetes.

This clone was seen a few times. The chain uses TRBV6-5 and TRBJ1-4; perhaps TRBD1 as D (5 bases). The CDR3 covers 12 residues. V lost 6 bases and J 11 bases, leaving 13 bases between the germline ends. Per the germline V gene, CDR1 is MNHEY and CDR2 is SVGAGI. The CDR3 loop is CASSFRGEKLFF. In DNA form, the CDR3 reads TGTGCCAGCAGCTTTCGGGGGGAGAAACTGTTTTTT.

The rearrangement joins TRBV25-1 to TRBJ1-2, with a possible D match to TRBD1 (6 bases). Germline-derived CDR1 and CDR2 are MGHDK and SYGVNS. The V gene lost 2 bases and the J gene lost 3 bases, with 13 bases spanning the gap. This CDR3 has 15 residues. The CDR3 bases are TGTGCCAGCAGTGAACCCGGGACACCATACTATGGCTACACCTTC. It yields the protein CASSEPGTPYYGYTF.

The CDR3 reads CASSEQTEAFF. CDR3 in DNA: TGTGCCAGCAGCGAGCAAACTGAAGCTTTCTTT. This chain uses TRBV5-4 with TRBJ1-1, with D unclear. Deletions cut 4 bases from V and 5 bases from J, with 6 bases between. Germline lookup yields CDR1 SGHNT and CDR2 YYREEE (reference sequence). The CDR3 loop spans 11 amino acids.

This clone turned up a few times. The DNA of the CDR3 is TGTGCCAGCACCAAAGGACAGGGAACTTATGGCTACACCTTC. As protein: CASTKGQGTYGYTF. The J gene is TRBJ1-2, the V gene TRBV2; 8 positions match TRBD1. Germline V CDR1 and CDR2: SNHLY, FYNNEI. J lost 5 bases, V lost 7 bases, and 9 bases had no gene match. This CDR3 spans 14 amino acids.

There are a few counts of this clone. The chain has TRBV4-2 and TRBJ2-1, with TRBD2 matching over 8 bases. The ends lost 1 base at V and 5 bases at J; junction bases unmatched: 7. Germline CDR1 LGHNA, CDR2 YNFKEQ. This CDR3 comprises 16 residues. CDR3 sequence (DNA): TGTGCCAGCAGCCAAGCAGCGGGAGCGGGTCACAATGAGCAGTTCTTC. The encoded protein is CASSQAAGAGHNEQFF.

The chain uses TRBV28 and TRBJ1-4; 9 nucleotides align to TRBD1. Germline loops: CDR1 MDHEN, CDR2 SYDVKM. This CDR3 contains 13 residues. V lost 7 bases and J lost 7; bases outside the gene matches: 4. The chain's CDR3 is CASTRQGGEKLFF. The CDR3 DNA reads as TGTGCCAGCACTCGACAGGGGGGTGAAAAACTGTTTTTT.

In its sample, this clone was seen a few times. The chain is built from TRBV5-1 and TRBJ1-2; no reliable D call. This CDR3 is 14 amino acids long. V shed 4 bases and J shed 3 bases, with 13 bases lying between them. The germline CDR1 and CDR2 sequences are SGHRS and YFSETQ. The CDR3 DNA is TGCGCCAGCAGCCCCGGTCGGAGCGACTATGGCTACACCTTC. It is translated as CASSPGRSDYGYTF.

This clone was detected a few times. The chain couples TRBV28 to TRBJ2-3, with 9 bases identical to TRBD1. Germline-derived CDR1 and CDR2 are MDHEN and SYDVKM. V trimming: 6 bases; J trimming: 6 bases; junction bases outside the gene matches: 13. This CDR3 contains 16 residues. In nucleotides, the CDR3 is TGTGCCAGCAGAGTGGTGGGGACAGGGCGAGCGGATACGCAGTATTTT. It is translated as CASRVVGTGRADTQYF.

In its sample, this clone was seen a few times. The rearrangement joins TRBV11-2 to TRBJ1-4; D possibly corresponds to TRBD1 (6 bases). This CDR3 comprises 16 residues. V gave up 4 bases and J gave up 3 bases, with 15 bases separating them. CDR1 SGHAT and CDR2 FQNNGV come from the germline V gene. The DNA for the CDR3 is TGTGCCAGCAGCTGGGGGCAGGGGATGCCTAATGAAAAACTGTTTTTT. Protein sequence: CASSWGQGMPNEKLFF.

This chain uses TRBV15 with TRBJ1-4; D remains unclear. The ends were cut back, 3 bases at V and 7 bases at J, with 18 bases in the middle. From germline, CDR1 is LNHNV and CDR2 YYDKDF (reference sequence). The CDR3 covers 16 residues. The CDR3 spells CATSRGPGERLEKLFF. CDR3 DNA: TGTGCCACCAGCAGGGGCCCCGGGGAACGCCTTGAAAAACTGTTTTTT.

V usage is TRBV7-6 and J usage is TRBJ2-7, with 9 bases lining up with TRBD2. Germline CDR1 reads SGHVS; CDR2 reads FNYEAQ. Trimming took 4 bases from V and 2 from J; bases not matched to a gene: 6. The CDR3 runs to 15 residues. The CDR3 nucleotides are TGTGCCAGCAGCTCCCTAGCGGGACACACCTACGAGCAGTACTTC. Translation: CASSSLAGHTYEQYF.

The table lists this clone with a few counts. This chain joins TRBV30 and TRBJ1-4; the match to TRBD1 covers 7 bases. V lost 1 base and J lost 5; bases outside the gene matches: 7. CDR3 length: 15 residues. Germline loops: CDR1 GTSNPN, CDR2 SVGIG (reference sequence). CDR3 protein: CAWSAGGQLNEKLFF. The CDR3 bases are TGTGCCTGGAGTGCTGGGGGACAGTTGAATGAAAAACTGTTTTTT. The full variable domain, completed using reference TRBV30 and TRBJ1-4, is SQTIHQWPATLVQPVGSPLSLECTVEGTSNPNLYWYRQAAGRGLQLLFYSVGIGQISSEVPQNLSASRPQDRQFILSSKKLLLSDSGFYLCAWSAGGQLNEKLFFGSGTQLSVL.